Shown below are 9 T cell receptor beta chains from a single sample sequenced in a study of OX40 agonist ivuxolimab in advanced cancers. The receptor library was made with the immunoSEQ multiplex PCR assay. Held by TCRdb, this immuneACCESS table contains in-frame sequences only and omits some clones. Under half of the omission traces to an unresolved V gene where checked; the cause of the rest is unknown. The sample records 90,000 to 100,000 clones, about 96% of which are singletons. Clones ranked in the top ten supply around 2% of the sample. This specimen was CD4+ or CD8+ T cells sorted from blood, taken in a trial of the OX40 agonist ivuxolimab. These receptors originate from an adult with an advanced solid tumor such as melanoma, head and neck, liver or kidney cancer.

J is TRBJ1-1 and V is TRBV25-1; D is unresolved. Germline CDR1 MGHDK, CDR2 SYGVNS. Trimming shortened V by 5 bases and J by 1 base, and 8 bases separated the two germline ends. The CDR3 has 13 residues. CDR3 protein: CASSLQRNTEAFF. The CDR3 DNA sequence: TGTGCCAGCAGTTTACAGAGGAACACTGAAGCTTTCTTT.

J is TRBJ2-1 and V is TRBV29-1; D perhaps matches TRBD1 (6 bases). This CDR3 is 12 amino acids long. The germline V gene encodes CDR1 SQVTM and CDR2 ANQGSEA. V was pared by 0 bases and J by 10 bases, with 10 bases between. CDR3 region: CSVEEEGVEQFF. The CDR3 nucleotides read TGCAGCGTTGAAGAAGAGGGGGTCGAGCAGTTCTTC.

V and J are TRBV9 and TRBJ2-7; 10 positions agree with TRBD2. Trimming at V came to 0 bases and at J to 5 bases, leaving 8 bases not matched to a gene. The germline V gene encodes CDR1 SGDLS and CDR2 YYNGEE. The CDR3 contains 16 residues. The CDR3 DNA follows: TGTGCCAGCAGCGTAGCTTGGACTAGCGGACCCGACGAGCAGTACTTC. Its protein is CASSVAWTSGPDEQYF.

The V gene is TRBV28, the J gene TRBJ2-7, with D perhaps TRBD2 (5 bases). The germline gives CDR1 MDHEN, CDR2 SYDVKM. Between the trimmed V and J ends, which lost 6 bases and 3 bases, there was a span of 9 bases. The CDR3 has 12 amino acids. For the CDR3, the DNA is TGTGCCAGCAGAGGGAGCAACTACGAGCAGTACTTC. Translated: CASRGSNYEQYF.

The chain recombines TRBV11-1 with TRBJ1-1; D call uncertain. CDR3 length: 15 residues. Germline loops: CDR1 SGHAT, CDR2 FQDESV (reference sequence). V lost 1 base and J lost 0, with 9 bases in between. CDR3 loop: CASSLEFRMNTEAFF. For the CDR3, the DNA is TGTGCCAGCAGCTTAGAGTTCAGGATGAACACTGAAGCTTTCTTT.

The V call is TRBV25-1, the J call TRBJ1-1; D unclear. Germline assignment: CDR1 MGHDK and CDR2 SYGVNS. The V end was cut by 3 bases, the J end by 1 base, with 9 bases between. The CDR3 runs to 14 residues. The CDR3 DNA sequence: TGTGCCAGCAGTGAGGTGTACGGGAACACTGAAGCTTTCTTT. This gives the protein CASSEVYGNTEAFF.

V gene TRBV28 combines with J gene TRBJ2-7; D not resolved. The CDR3 totals 12 residues. V was shortened by 8 bases and J by 0 bases, with 8 bases between the two germline ends. CDR1 and CDR2 from the germline V gene are MDHEN and SYDVKM. CDR3 in DNA: TGTGCCAGCCGCAGTTACTCCTACGAGCAGTACTTC. Protein sequence: CASRSYSYEQYF. The complete variable domain, with remaining parts taken from reference TRBV28 and TRBJ2-7, reads DVKVTQSSRYLVKRTGEKVFLECVQDMDHENMFWYRQDPGLGLRLIYFSYDVKMKEKGDIPEGYSVSREKKERFSLILESASTNQTSMYLCASRSYSYEQYFGPGTRLTVT.

The V call is TRBV1, the J call TRBJ2-7; TRBD2, the D gene given by the table, was not confirmed from the DNA. TRBV1 is a pseudogene. The CDR3 extends over 13 amino acids. CDR3 protein: CTSSPGLAGCEDF. CDR3 nucleotides: TGCACCAGCAGCCCAGGACTAGCGGGATGCGAGGACTTC.

J is TRBJ2-7 and V is TRBV4-3, with D possibly called TRBD1 or TRBD2 (5 bases each). CDR3 size: 16 residues. Deletions cut 2 bases from V and 1 base from J, with 15 bases between. Germline V CDR1 and CDR2: LGHNA, YSLEER. The CDR3 bases are TGCGCCAGCAGCCAAACCCAGAGGGACCCTTCCTACGAGCAGTACTTC. This gives the protein CASSQTQRDPSYEQYF.